This entry concerns a single T cell receptor (beta chain). Germline V lookup: CDR1 SNHLY, CDR2 FYNNEI. V shed 8 bases and J 4 bases; nucleotides not matched to a gene: 7. The CDR3 is made up of 14 amino acids. The sample belongs to a study of blood T cell repertoires in COVID-19. Measured with immunoSEQ multiplex PCR; TCRdb has only the in-frame clones, and not every one. The sample gives about 140,000 clones, 70% to 85% of which show up once; 1.5% to 2% is in the top ten. Assignments of participants to cohorts depended upon their own reported clinical history. Material: PBMCs or T cells enriched from blood (not recorded which). The source is a woman between 18 and 29 years old who had been exposed to COVID-19. The rearrangement uses TRBV2 and TRBJ2-1; 8 bases are a match to TRBD2. The chain's CDR3 is CASCWTSSYNEQFF. In nucleotides, the CDR3 is TGTGCCAGCTGTTGGACTAGCAGTTACAATGAGCAGTTCTTC.